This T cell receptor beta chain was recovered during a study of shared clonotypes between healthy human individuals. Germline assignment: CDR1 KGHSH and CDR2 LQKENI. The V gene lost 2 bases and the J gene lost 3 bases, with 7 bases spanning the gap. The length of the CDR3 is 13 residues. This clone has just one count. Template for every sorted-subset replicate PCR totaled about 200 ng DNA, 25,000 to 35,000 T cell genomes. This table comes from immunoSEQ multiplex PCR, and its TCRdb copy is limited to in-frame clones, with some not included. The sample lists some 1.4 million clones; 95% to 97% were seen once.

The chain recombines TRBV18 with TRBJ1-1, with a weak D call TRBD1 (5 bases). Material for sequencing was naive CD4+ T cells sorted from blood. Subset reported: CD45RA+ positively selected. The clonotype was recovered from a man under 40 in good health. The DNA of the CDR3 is TGTGCCAGCTCACCAAAGGGGCACACTGAAGCTTTCTTT. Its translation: CASSPKGHTEAFF. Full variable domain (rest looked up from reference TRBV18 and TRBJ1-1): NAGVMQNPRHLVRRRGQEARLRCSPMKGHSHVYWYRQLPEEGLKFMVYLQKENIIDESGMPKERFSAEFPKEGPSILRIQQVVRGDSAAYFCASSPKGHTEAFFGQGTRLTVV.